A selection of T cell receptor beta chains follows, all from one sample in a study of cytomegalovirus exposure and HLA in healthy donors. Only in-frame clones appear in the TCRdb table, and some are missing; sequencing was by immunoSEQ multiplex PCR. The sample includes about 140,000 clones, 75% to 90% of them seen just once. The source material was PBMCs. All receptors come from a man in his forties or fifties in good health and CMV-seronegative. The CDR3 runs from the conserved cysteine through the conserved F or W. The D gene is left open where the match is weak. Not every row has a clone size; where given, it reads once, few, many or a size class.

D	V	J	size	CDR3	DNA
-	TRBV30	TRBJ1-6	-	CAWSFQQGGVSPLHF	TGTGCCTGGAGTTTTCAACAGGGAGGGGTGTCACCCCTCCACTTT
TRBD2	TRBV18	TRBJ2-7	-	CASSPQGGNEQYF	TGTGCCAGCTCACCACAGGGAGGGAACGAGCAGTACTTC
TRBD1	TRBV28	TRBJ1-1	-	CASREGQGHTEAFF	TGTGCCAGCAGGGAGGGACAGGGGCACACTGAAGCTTTCTTT
-	TRBV5-1	TRBJ1-2	-	CASSFRNYGYTF	TGCGCCAGCAGCTTCAGGAACTATGGCTACACCTTC
TRBD2	TRBV28	TRBJ2-5	-	CASSLVAGGLTQYF	TGTGCCAGCAGTTTAGTAGCGGGGGGATTGACCCAGTACTTC
-	TRBV28	TRBJ2-7	few	CASSLSRGSAYEQYF	TGTGCCAGCAGTTTATCACGAGGGAGCGCCTACGAGCAGTACTTC
-	TRBV6-6	TRBJ2-5	few	CASSYRQETQYF	TGTGCCAGCAGTTACCGCCAAGAGACCCAGTACTTC
-	TRBV9	TRBJ1-6	few	CASSSLNRANSPLHF	TGTGCCAGCAGCTCCCTCAACAGGGCTAATTCACCCCTCCACTTT
-	TRBV10-3	TRBJ1-2	once	CAISDLTLQYGYTF	TGTGCCATCAGTGATTTAACCCTTCAGTATGGCTACACCTTC
-	TRBV6-6	TRBJ2-5	few	CASSYQDRETQYF	TGTGCCAGCAGTTATCAAGACAGGGAGACCCAGTACTTC
-	TRBV5-8	TRBJ2-2	-	CASKGYRDRSTGELFF	TGTGCCAGCAAGGGGTACAGGGATCGCAGCACCGGGGAGCTGTTTTTT
-	TRBV6-1	TRBJ2-5	-	CASSEIQGLVGTQYF	TGTGCCAGCAGTGAAATTCAGGGGCTGGTCGGGACCCAGTACTTC
-	TRBV6-5	TRBJ1-2	-	CASSLAAGGYTF	TGTGCCAGCAGTCTGGCCGCGGGGGGCTACACCTTC
-	TRBV9	TRBJ2-1	once	CASSARTDLGLYNEQFF	TGTGCCAGCAGCGCGAGGACAGACCTAGGCCTCTACAATGAGCAGTTCTTC
-	TRBV7-2	TRBJ1-1	-	CASSLGPGFGLNTEAFF	TGTGCCAGCAGCTTAGGTCCAGGATTCGGATTGAACACTGAAGCTTTCTTT
-	TRBV14	TRBJ2-3	-	CASSQGQSSTDTQYF	TGTGCCAGCAGCCAAGGACAGTCTAGCACAGATACGCAGTATTTT
-	TRBV7-2	TRBJ1-3	-	CASSFPSSGNTIYF	TGTGCCAGCAGCTTTCCGAGCTCTGGAAACACCATATATTTT
-	TRBV7-2	TRBJ2-7	-	CASSLLYEQYF	TGTGCCAGCAGCTTACTTTACGAGCAGTACTTC
TRBD2	TRBV30	TRBJ2-3	-	CAWSVLAGGADTQYF	TGTGCCTGGAGTGTACTAGCGGGGGGCGCAGATACGCAGTATTTT
-	TRBV21-1	TRBJ2-1	-	CASSIRVGNEQFF	TGTGCCAGCAGCATCAGGGTTGGGAATGAGCAGTTCTTC
TRBD2	TRBV19	TRBJ2-3	-	CASSKAGGPTDTQYF	TGTGCCAGTAGTAAAGCGGGGGGGCCAACAGATACGCAGTATTTT
-	TRBV5-1	TRBJ1-6	-	CASSLLSGSSPLHF	TGCGCCAGCAGCTTGCTGTCGGGGAGTTCACCCCTCCACTTT
TRBD1	TRBV2	TRBJ2-7	-	CASSHRQGDEQYF	TGTGCCAGCAGTCACAGACAGGGGGACGAGCAGTACTTC
TRBD1	TRBV28	TRBJ2-7	few	CASSRKGTAQPYEQYF	TGTGCCAGCAGTCGTAAGGGGACAGCCCAACCCTACGAGCAGTACTTC
-	TRBV4-1	TRBJ2-5	-	CASSSDGETQYF	TGCGCCAGCAGCTCAGACGGGGAGACCCAGTACTTC
-	TRBV2	TRBJ1-5	-	CASSEDSGQPQHF	TGTGCCAGCAGTGAAGACAGCGGGCAGCCCCAGCATTTT
-	TRBV27	TRBJ1-5	-	CASSFTNQPQHF	TGTGCCAGCAGTTTCACAAATCAGCCCCAGCATTTT
-	TRBV5-1	TRBJ1-2	once	CASSSLEGRYGYTF	TGCGCCAGCAGCTCCTTGGAGGGGAGGTATGGCTACACCTTC
TRBD1	TRBV11-2	TRBJ1-1	once	CASSLAFRDRGTEAFF	TGTGCCAGCAGCTTAGCGTTCCGGGACAGGGGCACTGAAGCTTTCTTT
TRBD2	TRBV2	TRBJ2-1	once	CASRGTSGGLFNEQFF	TGTGCCAGCAGAGGAACTAGCGGGGGGCTATTCAATGAGCAGTTCTTC
TRBD1	TRBV5-6	TRBJ2-7	-	CASSFGTVKAYEQYF	TGTGCCAGCAGCTTCGGGACAGTGAAGGCCTACGAGCAGTACTTC
-	TRBV30	TRBJ1-1	-	CAWSPVSGRKEDTEAFF	TGTGCCTGGAGTCCGGTATCAGGGAGGAAGGAGGACACTGAAGCTTTCTTT
-	TRBV28	TRBJ1-5	-	CASSTNGLNQPQHF	TGTGCCAGCAGTACGAATGGACTGAATCAGCCCCAGCATTTT
TRBD1	TRBV18	TRBJ1-1	-	CASSPPGTGLEAFF	TGTGCCAGCTCACCACCCGGGACAGGGCTTGAAGCTTTCTTT
TRBD1	TRBV19	TRBJ2-7	-	CASSPTGIPYEQYF	TGTGCCAGTAGCCCGACAGGGATTCCCTACGAGCAGTACTTC
TRBD1	TRBV7-9	TRBJ2-3	-	CASSLGWVRVGTVTDTQYF	TGTGCCAGCAGCTTAGGTTGGGTGCGGGTCGGGACAGTCACAGATACGCAGTATTTT
-	TRBV7-2	TRBJ2-3	-	CASSRGTHITTDTQYF	TGTGCCAGCAGTAGGGGGACCCACATCACGACGGATACGCAGTATTTT
-	TRBV11-2	TRBJ2-3	-	CASSLRSPVMGDTDTQYF	TGTGCCAGCAGCTTAAGGTCCCCGGTGATGGGAGACACAGATACGCAGTATTTT
TRBD1	TRBV18	TRBJ1-2	once	CASSENPGQGNYGYTF	TGTGCCAGCTCCGAAAATCCGGGACAGGGAAACTATGGCTACACCTTC
-	TRBV30	TRBJ1-3	-	CAWRATVSGNTIYF	TGTGCCTGGAGGGCGACAGTCTCTGGAAACACCATATATTTT
-	TRBV5-6	TRBJ2-3	-	CASSLIGQFVGTQYF	TGTGCCAGCAGCTTAATCGGACAATTCGTGGGTACGCAGTATTTT
-	TRBV6-6	TRBJ1-6	-	CASSYRGDNSPLHF	TGTGCCAGCAGTTACCGGGGTGATAATTCACCCCTCCACTTT
-	TRBV5-4	TRBJ2-2	-	CASSLVGRDTGELFF	TGTGCCAGCAGCTTGGTCGGCAGGGACACCGGGGAGCTGTTTTTT
-	TRBV28	TRBJ2-7	few	CASSLGLEQYF	TGTGCCAGCAGTTTAGGGCTCGAGCAGTACTTC
TRBD2	TRBV2	TRBJ2-7	-	CASSRDYYEQYF	TGTGCCAGCAGTCGGGACTACTACGAGCAGTACTTC
-	TRBV10-3	TRBJ1-5	-	CAISSQEAQPQHF	TGTGCCATCAGTAGCCAGGAGGCGCAGCCCCAGCATTTT
-	TRBV5-1	TRBJ1-4	few	CASSLGQGGGEKLFF	TGCGCCAGCAGCTTGGGGCAGGGAGGAGGAGAAAAACTGTTTTTT
TRBD1	TRBV6-4	TRBJ2-7	-	CASSGGTDLPYEQYF	TGTGCCAGCAGTGGGGGGACAGACCTCCCCTACGAGCAGTACTTC
-	TRBV29-1	TRBJ2-3	few	CSVDGGGTDTQYF	TGCAGCGTTGATGGCGGCGGCACAGATACGCAGTATTTT
-	TRBV30	TRBJ2-5	-	CAWSRGETQYF	TGTGCCTGGAGTCGGGGGGAGACCCAGTACTTC
TRBD1	TRBV28	TRBJ1-6	-	CASSLFTGASPLHF	TGTGCCAGCAGTTTATTTACAGGGGCTTCACCCCTCCACTTT
-	TRBV18	TRBJ1-1	-	CASSPYEGWGTEAFF	TGTGCCAGCTCACCATACGAGGGCTGGGGCACTGAAGCTTTCTTT
TRBD1	TRBV27	TRBJ2-1	-	CASSQTLTGYNEQFF	TGTGCCAGCAGCCAAACCTTGACAGGGTACAATGAGCAGTTCTTC
TRBD1	TRBV6-1	TRBJ1-3	-	CASSANRGRPGNTIYF	TGTGCCAGCAGTGCCAACAGGGGCCGTCCTGGAAACACCATATATTTT
-	TRBV9	TRBJ1-3	-	CASSPRRGTGNTIYF	TGTGCCAGCAGCCCGAGGAGGGGAACCGGAAACACCATATATTTT
-	TRBV25-1	TRBJ1-2	-	CASSRGHGYTF	TGTGCCAGCAGTAGGGGCCATGGCTACACCTTC
-	TRBV9	TRBJ2-6	-	CASSVRAGSSGANVLTF	TGTGCCAGCAGCGTACGTGCGGGTAGCTCTGGGGCCAACGTCCTGACTTTC
-	TRBV5-1	TRBJ2-5	few	CASSFQGDQETQYF	TGCGCCAGCAGCTTCCAAGGGGACCAAGAGACCCAGTACTTC
TRBD1	TRBV6-5	TRBJ2-4	-	CASRGQSGAKNIQYF	TGTGCCAGCAGGGGACAGTCGGGAGCCAAAAACATTCAGTACTTC